These T cell receptor beta chains were read from a single sample in a study of cytomegalovirus exposure and HLA in healthy donors. Here immunoSEQ multiplex PCR was the method, and the copy in TCRdb shows in-frame clones only, minus some. The sample carries around 150,000 clones, roughly 80% recorded once. Sample: PBMCs. The receptors were sampled from a man aged 25 to 40 in good health and CMV-seropositive. CDR3s include the opening cysteine and the closing phenylalanine or tryptophan. Each record gives: J gene, D gene, clone size, V gene, CDR3 DNA, CDR3 protein. A D gene is named only where the DNA matches it firmly. Size tells how often a clone was seen (once, few, many) or the class of an expanded clone, and some rows leave it out.

j_gene: TRBJ2-3
d_gene: TRBD1
abundance: -
v_gene: TRBV5-1
CDR3nt: TGCGCCAGCAGCTTGGGGACAGGGGATACGCAGTATTTT
CDR3aa: CASSLGTGDTQYF

j_gene: TRBJ1-4
d_gene: TRBD1
abundance: -
v_gene: TRBV5-4
CDR3nt: TGTGCCAGCAGCACGACAGGGGCTAATGAAAAACTGTTTTTT
CDR3aa: CASSTTGANEKLFF

j_gene: TRBJ2-5
d_gene: TRBD1
abundance: -
v_gene: TRBV14
CDR3nt: TGTGCCAGCAGCCAGATACAGGGGCAAGAGACCCAGTACTTC
CDR3aa: CASSQIQGQETQYF

j_gene: TRBJ2-3
d_gene: TRBD1
abundance: -
v_gene: TRBV13
CDR3nt: TGTGCCAGCAGCCCGAGGACAGGGTTCAACACAGATACGCAGTATTTT
CDR3aa: CASSPRTGFNTDTQYF

j_gene: TRBJ2-1
d_gene: TRBD2
abundance: few
v_gene: TRBV18
CDR3nt: TGTGCCAGCTCACCTCTTGGGGGGGGTAACTCCTACAATGAGCAGTTCTTC
CDR3aa: CASSPLGGGNSYNEQFF

j_gene: TRBJ1-1
d_gene: -
abundance: -
v_gene: TRBV7-2
CDR3nt: TGTGCCAGCAGCCCGAGACAAGAGCGGACTGAAGCTTTCTTT
CDR3aa: CASSPRQERTEAFF

j_gene: TRBJ1-4
d_gene: -
abundance: -
v_gene: TRBV19
CDR3nt: TGTGCCAGTAGTTCTTCAACGGGGGGCGTGGGGCCTAATGAAAAACTGTTTTTT
CDR3aa: CASSSSTGGVGPNEKLFF

j_gene: TRBJ1-2
d_gene: TRBD1
abundance: -
v_gene: TRBV19
CDR3nt: TGTGCCAGTAGTGACAGGGGATATGGCTACACCTTC
CDR3aa: CASSDRGYGYTF

j_gene: TRBJ1-5
d_gene: -
abundance: -
v_gene: TRBV10-3
CDR3nt: TGTGCCATCAGTGGCGGGGACCAGCCCCAGCATTTT
CDR3aa: CAISGGDQPQHF

j_gene: TRBJ2-7
d_gene: -
abundance: few
v_gene: TRBV5-6
CDR3nt: TGTGCCAGCAGCTTTGCCAGTGGCTGGCAGTACTTC
CDR3aa: CASSFASGWQYF

j_gene: TRBJ1-2
d_gene: -
abundance: -
v_gene: TRBV7-9
CDR3nt: TGTGCCAGCAGCTCAAGGGCAGGGATAAACTATGGCTACACCTTC
CDR3aa: CASSSRAGINYGYTF

j_gene: TRBJ2-2
d_gene: -
abundance: -
v_gene: TRBV11-3
CDR3nt: TGTGCCAGCAGCGAGGGCCTTAACACCGGGGAGCTGTTTTTT
CDR3aa: CASSEGLNTGELFF

j_gene: TRBJ1-3
d_gene: -
abundance: -
v_gene: TRBV9
CDR3nt: TGTGCCAGCAGCCCCCAGGGCAGCTCTGGAAACACCATATATTTT
CDR3aa: CASSPQGSSGNTIYF

j_gene: TRBJ1-6
d_gene: -
abundance: -
v_gene: TRBV9
CDR3nt: TGTGCCAGCGCACCGGGACAACGCTATAATTCACCCCTCCACTTT
CDR3aa: CASAPGQRYNSPLHF

j_gene: TRBJ1-1
d_gene: TRBD1
abundance: few
v_gene: TRBV18
CDR3nt: TGTGCCAGCCAACAGGGGGGCACTGAAGCTTTCTTT
CDR3aa: CASQQGGTEAFF

j_gene: TRBJ1-2
d_gene: TRBD1
abundance: -
v_gene: TRBV10-3
CDR3nt: TGTGCCATCAGTGAGACAGGGGGCAACTATGGCTACACCTTC
CDR3aa: CAISETGGNYGYTF

j_gene: TRBJ1-5
d_gene: -
abundance: once
v_gene: TRBV5-6
CDR3nt: TGTGCCAGCAGCATACAGGGTTTTGGTCAGCCCCAGCATTTT
CDR3aa: CASSIQGFGQPQHF

j_gene: TRBJ1-3
d_gene: -
abundance: -
v_gene: TRBV2
CDR3nt: TGTGCCAGCACCGTCGGACAGTCCTCTGGAAACACCATATATTTT
CDR3aa: CASTVGQSSGNTIYF

j_gene: TRBJ2-3
d_gene: -
abundance: -
v_gene: TRBV2
CDR3nt: TGTGCCAGCAGTGAAATCGGGTCCCAACCACCAGATACGCAGTATTTT
CDR3aa: CASSEIGSQPPDTQYF

j_gene: TRBJ1-1
d_gene: -
abundance: -
v_gene: TRBV7-2
CDR3nt: TGTGCCAGCAGCCCGAGGGTCTCGAACACTGAAGCTTTCTTT
CDR3aa: CASSPRVSNTEAFF

j_gene: TRBJ1-2
d_gene: TRBD1
abundance: once
v_gene: TRBV11-2
CDR3nt: TGTGCCAGCAGCCTAGGACAGGGGCCAAGGGCTGGCTACACCTTC
CDR3aa: CASSLGQGPRAGYTF

j_gene: TRBJ1-4
d_gene: -
abundance: once
v_gene: TRBV5-1
CDR3nt: TGCGCCAGCAGCTTGGACGGGGCAACTAATGAAAAACTGTTTTTT
CDR3aa: CASSLDGATNEKLFF

j_gene: TRBJ1-5
d_gene: -
abundance: -
v_gene: TRBV5-6
CDR3nt: TGTGCCAGCAGCCTCCGGGACATAGTAAATCAGCCCCAGCATTTT
CDR3aa: CASSLRDIVNQPQHF

j_gene: TRBJ1-2
d_gene: TRBD1
abundance: few
v_gene: TRBV4-1
CDR3nt: TGCGCCAGCAGCAAGATGGGACAGGACACGGGCTACACCTTC
CDR3aa: CASSKMGQDTGYTF

j_gene: TRBJ2-7
d_gene: -
abundance: -
v_gene: TRBV7-2
CDR3nt: TGTGCCAGCAGCTCCGCAGGGAAGCAGTACTTC
CDR3aa: CASSSAGKQYF

j_gene: TRBJ2-3
d_gene: -
abundance: -
v_gene: TRBV7-2
CDR3nt: TGTGCCAGCAGCCGAGCCCGGTTTAGCACAGATACGCAGTATTTT
CDR3aa: CASSRARFSTDTQYF

j_gene: TRBJ2-7
d_gene: -
abundance: -
v_gene: TRBV11-2
CDR3nt: TGTGCCAGCAGCCCCGCGGACGAGCAGTACTTC
CDR3aa: CASSPADEQYF

j_gene: TRBJ1-2
d_gene: -
abundance: -
v_gene: TRBV9
CDR3nt: TGTGCCAGCAGCGTAGACACAGGTACTAACTATGGCTACACCTTC
CDR3aa: CASSVDTGTNYGYTF

j_gene: TRBJ2-7
d_gene: -
abundance: few
v_gene: TRBV13
CDR3nt: TGTGCCAGCAGCGACAAGGGGGGGTACTACGAGCAGTACTTC
CDR3aa: CASSDKGGYYEQYF

j_gene: TRBJ2-5
d_gene: TRBD1
abundance: -
v_gene: TRBV5-1
CDR3nt: TGCGCCAGCAGCCAGGGACAGCCCGAAGCGACCCAGTACTTC
CDR3aa: CASSQGQPEATQYF

j_gene: TRBJ2-7
d_gene: TRBD2
abundance: -
v_gene: TRBV4-3
CDR3nt: TGCGCCAGCAGCCAAACGGGGGGGTCCTACGAGCAGTACTTC
CDR3aa: CASSQTGGSYEQYF

j_gene: TRBJ1-2
d_gene: -
abundance: few
v_gene: TRBV30
CDR3nt: TGTGCCTGGAGACGACATAACTATGGCTACACCTTC
CDR3aa: CAWRRHNYGYTF

j_gene: TRBJ2-7
d_gene: -
abundance: -
v_gene: TRBV6-5
CDR3nt: TGTGCCAGCAGTTACTCCCCTTCCGATGCAGGGCAGTACTTC
CDR3aa: CASSYSPSDAGQYF

j_gene: TRBJ1-4
d_gene: -
abundance: -
v_gene: TRBV13
CDR3nt: TGTGCCAGCAGCTCCCGGGACAATAATGAAAAACTGTTTTTT
CDR3aa: CASSSRDNNEKLFF

j_gene: TRBJ1-3
d_gene: TRBD1
abundance: -
v_gene: TRBV27
CDR3nt: TGTGCCAGAGGACAGGGGGACGACGAACCCTTCTCTGGAAACACCATATATTTT
CDR3aa: CARGQGDDEPFSGNTIYF

j_gene: TRBJ2-2
d_gene: TRBD2
abundance: -
v_gene: TRBV9
CDR3nt: TGTGCCAGCAGCAAGCCCCGGCGGGGGGGCATAACCGGGGAGCTGTTTTTT
CDR3aa: CASSKPRRGGITGELFF

j_gene: TRBJ1-6
d_gene: -
abundance: once
v_gene: TRBV27
CDR3nt: TGTGCCACTCAGTTTAATAGGCTCGTGAGGTCACCCCTCCACTTT
CDR3aa: CATQFNRLVRSPLHF

j_gene: TRBJ2-7
d_gene: TRBD1
abundance: -
v_gene: TRBV19
CDR3nt: TGTGCCAGTAGCTCTCCCCCAGGACAGGGGAGGGAGCAGTACTTC
CDR3aa: CASSSPPGQGREQYF

j_gene: TRBJ2-7
d_gene: TRBD2
abundance: -
v_gene: TRBV19
CDR3nt: TGTGCCAGTAGTATTGCTAGCGGGGGCACCTACGAGCAGTACTTC
CDR3aa: CASSIASGGTYEQYF

j_gene: TRBJ2-1
d_gene: TRBD2
abundance: -
v_gene: TRBV18
CDR3nt: TGTGCCAGCTCACAGGGACTAGCGGGGGGTTTGAAGTTCTTC
CDR3aa: CASSQGLAGGLKFF

j_gene: TRBJ1-2
d_gene: TRBD1
abundance: once
v_gene: TRBV27
CDR3nt: TGTGCCAGCGCACAGGGGACGTATAATGTTAATGGCTACACCTTC
CDR3aa: CASAQGTYNVNGYTF

j_gene: TRBJ2-5
d_gene: -
abundance: -
v_gene: TRBV4-3
CDR3nt: TGCGCCAGCAGCCAAGTAGTGGCGGGCGGGGAAGAGACCCAGTACTTC
CDR3aa: CASSQVVAGGEETQYF

j_gene: TRBJ2-3
d_gene: -
abundance: once
v_gene: TRBV7-2
CDR3nt: TGTGCCACCCGCGAGAGCACAGATACGCAGTATTTT
CDR3aa: CATRESTDTQYF

j_gene: TRBJ2-5
d_gene: TRBD2
abundance: -
v_gene: TRBV5-1
CDR3nt: TGCGCCAGCACTAGGGCGGCTAGCGGGGGGGCCCGAGAGACCCAGTACTTC
CDR3aa: CASTRAASGGARETQYF

j_gene: TRBJ2-3
d_gene: TRBD2
abundance: -
v_gene: TRBV7-2
CDR3nt: TGTGCCAGCAGCTTACCTTCCAGGGCGGGGGGTAGCACAGATACGCAGTATTTT
CDR3aa: CASSLPSRAGGSTDTQYF

j_gene: TRBJ1-1
d_gene: TRBD1
abundance: few
v_gene: TRBV7-9
CDR3nt: TGTGCCAGCAGACAGAAGGGGACAGGCACTGAAGCTTTCTTT
CDR3aa: CASRQKGTGTEAFF